The 13 T cell receptor beta chains below come from one sample, sequenced in a study of blood T cell repertoires in COVID-19. Libraries were prepared by immunoSEQ multiplex PCR; TCRdb keeps only in-frame clonotypes and omits some of them. The sample lists over 200,000 clones; about 88% were seen once. Sequencing input: peripheral blood. The origin of the receptors is a man between 35 and 55 years old with acute or convalescent COVID-19.

The rearrangement uses TRBV5-6 and TRBJ2-7; tentatively, D is TRBD2 (6 bases). The V gene lost 1 base and the J gene lost 6 bases, with 23 bases spanning the gap. This CDR3 has 17 amino acids. Germline V gene data show CDR1 as SGHDT and CDR2 as YYEEEE. CDR3 region: CASSLITTWDFLSEQYF. The CDR3 DNA reads TGTGCCAGCAGCTTGATCACCACATGGGACTTCCTCTCCGAGCAGTACTTC.

This sequence joins TRBV19 and TRBJ1-1, with TRBD1 identical over 7 bases. CDR1 LNHDA and CDR2 SQIVND come from the germline V gene (reference sequence). V lost 8 bases and J lost 5; bases outside the gene matches: 14. The CDR3 runs 15 residues. The CDR3 reads CASLPGTVVGTEAFF. The DNA for the CDR3 is TGTGCCAGTCTACCCGGGACAGTCGTTGGGACTGAAGCTTTCTTT.

This rearrangement joins TRBV6-5 to TRBJ2-3; 7 nucleotides line up with TRBD1. The CDR3 contains 14 residues. J gave up 7 bases and V 2 bases, and 6 bases lay outside the gene matches. Germline CDR1 reads MNHEY; CDR2 reads SVGAGI. The CDR3 protein is CASSYGAGGHTQYF. DNA of the CDR3: TGTGCCAGCAGTTACGGGGCAGGGGGACATACGCAGTATTTT.

The chain carries TRBV29-1 and TRBJ2-7; D is unresolved. The germline V gene has CDR1 SQVTM and CDR2 ANQGSEA. Trimming cost V 4 bases and J 0 bases, with 10 bases left between them. The CDR3 contains 13 residues. The CDR3 DNA follows: TGCAGCGTTGCAAGAGGAAGCTCCTACGAGCAGTACTTC. Translated: CSVARGSSYEQYF.

The chain combines TRBV6-2 or TRBV6-3 with TRBJ2-1; 14 nucleotides align to TRBD2. This CDR3 contains 17 residues. Germline V lookup: CDR1 MNHEY, CDR2 SVGEGT. J lost 10 bases, V lost 4 bases, and 12 bases had no gene match. CDR3 nucleotides: TGTGCCAGCAGTTTAAACACCGGGACTAGCGGGAGAGAAGAGCAGTTCTTC. Translation gives CASSLNTGTSGREEQFF.

The CDR3 region is CASSIQGTGTEAFF. The CDR3 DNA follows: TGTGCCAGTAGTATTCAGGGGACAGGCACTGAAGCTTTCTTT. The chain is built from TRBV19 and TRBJ1-1; the match to TRBD1 covers 8 bases. J gave up 4 bases and V 3 bases, and 4 bases lay outside the gene matches. Germline V CDR1 and CDR2: LNHDA, SQIVND (reference sequence). The CDR3 has 14 residues.

This chain uses TRBV7-3 with TRBJ2-2; 12 nucleotides agree with TRBD2. The CDR3 runs 17 residues. The germline V gene encodes CDR1 SGHTA and CDR2 FQGTGA. V trimming: 6 bases; J trimming: 4 bases; junction bases outside the gene matches: 9. CDR3 DNA sequence: TGTGCCAGCAGTCTTCAGCTAGCGGGAGGGCGCACCGGGGAGCTGTTTTTT. Amino acid sequence: CASSLQLAGGRTGELFF. The full variable domain, rest sourced from reference TRBV7-3 and TRBJ2-2, is GAGVSQTPSNKVTEKGKYVELRCDPISGHTALYWYRQSLGQGPEFLIYFQGTGAADDSGLPNDRFFAVRPEGSVSTLKIQRTERGDSAVYLCASSLQLAGGRTGELFFGEGSRLTVL.

This clone was counted between two and nine times. V and J are TRBV4-1 and TRBJ1-3; no firm D call. Between the trimmed V and J ends, which lost 6 bases and 7 bases, there was a span of 19 bases. CDR3 size: 15 residues. Germline CDR1 MGHRA, CDR2 YSYEKL. This chain's CDR3 is CASRTTSGIGNTIYF. DNA for the CDR3: TGCGCCAGCAGGACCACCTCGGGTATTGGGAACACCATATATTTT.

The chain combines TRBV5-4 with TRBJ1-1, with 8 bases that match TRBD1. Germline CDR1 SGHNT, CDR2 YYREEE (reference sequence). After removal of 0 bases from V and 4 bases from J, the junction contained 2 bases not matched to a gene. The CDR3 spans 14 residues. The CDR3 region is CASSLGQGPTEAFF. CDR3 sequence (DNA): TGTGCCAGCAGCTTGGGACAGGGGCCCACTGAAGCTTTCTTT.

The chain has TRBV7-9 and TRBJ2-7; 7 bases are shared with TRBD2. The germline V gene encodes CDR1 SEHNR and CDR2 FQNEAQ (reference sequence). The CDR3 spans 15 residues. Trimming removed 1 base from V and 0 bases from J; junction bases left unmatched: 3. The CDR3 DNA is TGTGCCAGCAGCTTAGTGGGAGGGTACTCCTACGAGCAGTACTTC. Its translation is CASSLVGGYSYEQYF.

This clone was found a few times. The chain uses TRBV7-2 and TRBJ1-6; 9 bases fit TRBD1. The CDR3 extends over 15 amino acids. Germline lookup yields CDR1 SGHTA and CDR2 FQGNSA. Trimming at V came to 6 bases and at J to 10 bases, leaving 10 bases not matched to a gene. The CDR3 spells CASRPPGTGNSPLHF. The CDR3 nucleotides read TGTGCCAGCAGGCCACCCGGGACAGGGAACTCACCCCTCCACTTT.

The chain links TRBV7-9 to TRBJ2-1; TRBD1 matches 9 bases. There are 15 residues in the CDR3. The V segment lost 4 bases and the J segment 6 bases; nucleotides outside the gene matches: 7. In germline, CDR1 is SEHNR, CDR2 FQNEAQ (reference sequence). CDR3 sequence reads: CASSSAQTGGNEQFF. As DNA, the CDR3 is TGTGCCAGCAGCTCAGCCCAGACAGGGGGCAATGAGCAGTTCTTC.

The chain links TRBV27 to TRBJ2-1, with D possibly TRBD2 on 6 matching bases. Germline lookup yields CDR1 MNHEY and CDR2 SMNVEV (reference sequence). The CDR3 totals 14 residues. The ends were cut back, 9 bases at V and 2 bases at J, with 14 bases in the middle. CDR3 coding DNA: TGTGCCAGTGCACTAGCCTATACCTACAATGAGCAGTTCTTC. Its translation: CASALAYTYNEQFF.